Presented here are 10 T cell receptor beta chains from one specimen sequenced in a study of cytomegalovirus exposure and HLA in healthy donors. Primers: 60 Vbeta forward and 13 Jbeta reverse. Only in-frame clones appear in the TCRdb table, and some are missing; sequencing was by immunoSEQ multiplex PCR. Recorded here are about 52,000 clones; the top ten clones represent roughly an eighth. The sample was PBMCs. Source of these receptors: a woman in her sixties in good health and CMV-seropositive.

The genes are TRBV6-5 and TRBJ1-1, with D unresolved. The germline V and J ends were trimmed by 2 bases and 3 bases, with 10 bases remaining between them. Looked up from germline, CDR1 is MNHEY and CDR2 is SVGAGI. This CDR3 contains 14 residues. CDR3 region: CASSYEGLYTEAFF. The CDR3 nucleotides are TGTGCCAGCAGTTACGAGGGTCTCTACACTGAAGCTTTCTTT.

As to this clone: An end of the junction does not agree with germline; a read error may underlie this. Other DNA sequences within the sample encode an identical CDR3. The chain carries TRBV6-1 and TRBJ1-6; a possible D gene is TRBD1 (5 bases). CDR1 MNHNS and CDR2 SASEGT come from the germline V gene. The CDR3 consists of 15 residues. The CDR3: CASSVQGPGQSPLHF. For the CDR3, the DNA is TGTGCCAGCAGTGTCCAGGGCCCAGGGCAATCACCCCTACACTTT.

The rearrangement uses TRBV5-1 and TRBJ2-7; a weak D match, TRBD2 (6 bases). Germline CDR1 is SGHRS and CDR2 is YFSETQ. The CDR3 is 14 amino acids. V lost 0 bases and J lost 7, with 14 bases in between. The CDR3 is CASSLDRSRGEQYF. Written as DNA, the CDR3 is TGCGCCAGCAGCTTGGACAGGTCCCGGGGGGAGCAGTACTTC.

The chain employs TRBV6-1 and TRBJ1-1, with D possibly matching TRBD1 (5 bases). Germline V gives CDR1 MNHNS, CDR2 SASEGT. The CDR3 runs to 12 residues. With 7 bases removed from V and 6 bases from J, the gap between germline ends came to 12 bases. The CDR3 sequence: CASNTAGAEAFF. In DNA, the CDR3 is TGTGCCAGCAATACTGCGGGGGCTGAAGCTTTCTTT.

As to this clone: The junction and the germline gene differ at one end; a read error may be behind it. V gene TRBV28 combines with J gene TRBJ2-7; 10 nucleotides agree with TRBD1. CDR3 length: 12 residues. Germline CDR1 is MDHEN and CDR2 is SYDVKM. The CDR3 here is CASSLPGTGENF. CDR3 nucleotides: TGTGCCAGCAGTTTACCCGGGACAGGGGAGAACTTC.

V gene TRBV28 combines with J gene TRBJ2-3; 8 bases map to TRBD2. This CDR3 spans 14 amino acids. Losses at the gene ends were 7 bases for V and 1 base for J; bases not matched to a gene: 4. CDR1 is MDHEN and CDR2 is SYDVKM in the germline V gene. The CDR3 region is CASTTSGGTDTQYF. The CDR3 coding sequence is TGTGCCAGCACCACTAGCGGAGGCACAGATACGCAGTATTTT.

The rearrangement links TRBV5-1 to TRBJ1-2, with TRBD1 identical over 8 bases. The trim removed 4 bases at V and 4 bases at J, leaving 3 bases unmatched. Germline V lookup: CDR1 SGHRS, CDR2 YFSETQ. CDR3 length: 13 residues. CDR3 loop: CASSDGQGYGYTF. The DNA of the CDR3 is TGCGCCAGCAGCGACGGACAGGGCTATGGCTACACCTTC.

The rearrangement joins TRBV15 to TRBJ2-2; D ambiguous. The germline CDR1 and CDR2 sequences are LNHNV and YYDKDF (reference sequence). Trimming took off 3 bases at V and 4 bases at J, with 15 bases between the two ends. CDR3 length: 16 amino acids. Here the CDR3 reads CATSRSGFVGTGELFF. CDR3 coding DNA: TGTGCCACCAGCAGGTCCGGGTTTGTCGGCACCGGGGAGCTGTTTTTT.

This chain uses TRBV19 with TRBJ2-6, with D possibly matching TRBD2 (7 bases). The CDR3 length is 15 residues. Per the germline V gene, CDR1 is LNHDA and CDR2 is SQIVND (reference sequence). The V gene lost 5 bases and the J gene lost 0 bases, with 8 bases spanning the gap. The DNA of the CDR3 is TGTGCCAGTAGTGGGGGGGCCTCTGGGGCCAACGTCCTGACTTTC. Its translation is CASSGGASGANVLTF.

Of note for this clone: A junction end diverges from the germline sequence, so it may reflect a read error. The CDR3 here is CASSLGTDRLF. The DNA for the CDR3 is TGCGCCAGCAGCTTGGGTACAGATCGTCTCTTT. The rearrangement joins TRBV5-1 to TRBJ1-1, with no clear D. The CDR3 length is 11 residues. Germline CDR1 and CDR2: SGHRS and YFSETQ.